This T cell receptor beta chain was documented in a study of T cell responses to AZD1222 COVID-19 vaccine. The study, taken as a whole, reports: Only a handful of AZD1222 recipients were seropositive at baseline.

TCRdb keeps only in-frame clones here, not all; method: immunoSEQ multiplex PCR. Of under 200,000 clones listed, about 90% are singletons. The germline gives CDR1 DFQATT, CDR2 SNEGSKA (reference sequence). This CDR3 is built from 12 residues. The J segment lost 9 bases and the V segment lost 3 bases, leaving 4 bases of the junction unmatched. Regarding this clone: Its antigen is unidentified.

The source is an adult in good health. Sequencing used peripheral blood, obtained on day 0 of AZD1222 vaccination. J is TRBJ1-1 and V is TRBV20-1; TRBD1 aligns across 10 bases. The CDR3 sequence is CSASKGQGKAFF. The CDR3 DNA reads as TGCAGTGCTAGTAAGGGACAGGGGAAAGCTTTCTTT.